This T cell receptor (beta chain) is from a study of blood T cells in healthy people across ages. The authors ran a second PCR of about 7 to 12 cycles using a sample-barcoded 5' primer and a J-beta primer mix. Carrying 12 random nucleotides, a template-switch adaptor labeled each individual cDNA molecule. TCRdb reprocessed the 5' RACE reads with MiXCR, giving one entry per CDR3 protein. Among over 600,000 distinct CDR3 sequences listed, under 25% were seen once. Study results and limitations: When set beside aged donors, long-lived donors presented more naive CD4+ cells and higher diversity.

Trimming removed 6 bases at V and 2 bases at J, with 12 bases between. The CDR3 length is 13 residues. The germline gives CDR1 DFQATT, CDR2 SNEGSKA (reference sequence). As concerns this clonotype: Its target is unknown.

This receptor was obtained from a man aged 65 to 85 in good health. The rearrangement links TRBV20-1 to TRBJ2-3, with a tentative D call TRBD1 (6 bases). Sample: blood. The CDR3 loop is CSAEGEHTDTQYF. The CDR3 DNA is TGCAGTGCCGAGGGGGAGCACACAGATACGCAGTATTTT.